A selection of T cell receptor beta chains follows, all from one sample in a study of early T cells in non-severe SARS-CoV-2 infection. MiXCR, applied by TCRdb to the 5' RACE reads, yields one record per CDR3 protein. The sample lists over 50,000 distinct CDR3 sequences, roughly 10% occurring once. Sequencing was performed on whole blood. The receptors originated from an adult who was a healthcare worker with PCR-confirmed SARS-CoV-2 infection or an uninfected control (not recorded which). The CDR3 runs from the conserved cysteine through the conserved F or W. D genes are given only for firm matches. Size is omitted from some rows. Given values are once, few, many or a class for expanded clones.

>few|TRBJ2-5|TRBV10-3|NA
CAISESGSLGTQYF
TGTGCCATCAGTGAGTCTGGTAGCTTGGGGACCCAGTACTTC
>NA|TRBJ2-3|TRBV20-1|NA
CSATPRQSTDTQYF
TGCAGTGCTACCCCGAGGCAGAGCACAGATACGCAGTATTTT
>NA|TRBJ1-2|TRBV3-1|TRBD1
CASSQRTGWNGYTF
TGTGCCAGCAGCCAGCGGACAGGGTGGAATGGCTACACCTTC
>once|TRBJ2-5|TRBV5-1|NA
CASSFNGIQETQYF
TGCGCCAGCAGCTTCAACGGGATACAAGAGACCCAGTACTTC
>many|TRBJ1-3|TRBV6-6|NA
CATWSQKIENTIYF
TGTGCCACCTGGAGTCAAAAAATCGAAAACACCATATATTTT
>few|TRBJ2-1|TRBV27|TRBD1
CASREGDRGHNEQFF
TGTGCCAGCAGGGAGGGGGACAGGGGACACAATGAGCAGTTCTTC
>many|TRBJ2-1|TRBV6-2/TRBV6-3|NA
CASSPRPGAESSYNEQFF
TGTGCCAGCAGCCCTCGGCCGGGGGCGGAAAGCTCCTACAATGAGCAGTTCTTC
>many|TRBJ2-5|TRBV5-4|NA
CASSIKRTQLQETQYF
TGTGCCAGCAGCATAAAGAGGACACAGCTTCAAGAGACCCAGTACTTC
>NA|TRBJ2-7|TRBV29-1|NA
CSVESLTGGEQYF
TGCAGCGTTGAATCCTTGACAGGAGGCGAGCAGTACTTC
>many|TRBJ1-2|TRBV5-1|NA
CASRPEPGGYTF
TGCGCCAGCAGACCAGAGCCCGGCGGCTACACCTTC
>few|TRBJ1-2|TRBV12-3/TRBV12-4|NA
CASSSAGRSNYGYTF
TGTGCCAGCAGTTCGGCAGGGAGGTCTAACTATGGCTACACCTTC
>many|TRBJ2-3|TRBV12-3/TRBV12-4|NA
CASSKRDTQYF
TGTGCCAGCAGCAAGCGGGATACGCAGTATTTT
>many|TRBJ2-4|TRBV5-4|NA
CASSLQNLAKNIQYF
TGTGCCAGCAGCTTACAGAATCTAGCCAAAAACATTCAGTACTTC
>many|TRBJ2-7|TRBV6-1|NA
CASSESGYSYEQYF
TGTGCCAGCAGTGAATCAGGATACTCCTACGAGCAGTACTTC
>many|TRBJ2-7|TRBV7-9|TRBD1
CASSFGQGYEQYF
TGTGCCAGCAGCTTCGGACAGGGGTACGAGCAGTACTTC
>few|TRBJ2-5|TRBV7-9|NA
CASSFTTESDQETQYF
TGTGCCAGCAGTTTTACGACGGAGAGTGATCAAGAGACCCAGTACTTC
>few|TRBJ2-1|TRBV23-1|NA
CASSQFPPLDRLNEQFF
TGCGCCAGCAGTCAGTTCCCCCCGCTCGACAGGCTGAATGAGCAGTTCTTC
>NA|TRBJ2-1|TRBV12-3/TRBV12-4|TRBD2
CASSLSGGGGNEQFF
TGTGCCAGCAGTTTATCAGGCGGGGGAGGCAATGAGCAGTTCTTC
>many|TRBJ1-2|TRBV28|NA
CASSFPGGAGGYTF
TGTGCCAGCAGTTTCCCGGGAGGCGCGGGGGGCTACACCTTC
>many|TRBJ2-7|TRBV27|NA
CASRLRGAPSYEQYF
TGTGCCAGCAGGCTACGGGGGGCCCCCTCCTACGAGCAGTACTTC
>many|TRBJ1-1|TRBV12-3/TRBV12-4|NA
CASSFFPWAETEAFF
TGTGCCAGCAGTTTCTTCCCCTGGGCGGAGACTGAAGCTTTCTTT
>once|TRBJ1-1|TRBV20-1|NA
CSASKLTGSRTEAFF
TGCAGTGCTAGTAAGTTAACTGGGAGCCGCACTGAAGCTTTCTTT
>many|TRBJ1-3|TRBV7-9|NA
CASSRGALGRYSENTIYF
TGTGCCAGCAGCCGTGGCGCCCTTGGGCGGTACTCTGAAAACACCATATATTTT
>NA|TRBJ1-2|TRBV20-1|TRBD1
CSAARRVGQVNEKGGYTF
TGCAGTGCAGCCCGTCGGGTGGGACAGGTTAACGAGAAGGGTGGCTACACCTTC
>few|TRBJ1-4|TRBV18|NA
CASSPRPDRSNEKLFF
TGTGCCAGCTCACCCCGACCTGACAGAAGTAATGAAAAACTGTTTTTT
>few|TRBJ1-6|TRBV4-2|NA
CASSQPEGGNNSPLHF
TGTGCCAGCAGCCAGCCGGAAGGGGGAAACAATTCACCCCTCCACTTT
>few|TRBJ1-5|TRBV6-2/TRBV6-3|NA
CASCGTNSNQPQHF
TGTGCCAGCTGCGGGACTAATAGCAATCAGCCCCAGCATTTT
>few|TRBJ2-2|TRBV19|NA
CASSIKAATGELFF
TGTGCCAGTAGTATAAAGGCTGCCACCGGGGAGCTGTTTTTT
>few|TRBJ1-1|TRBV7-9|NA
CASSSPPRTLNTEAFF
TGTGCCAGCAGTTCCCCCCCCCGGACACTGAACACTGAAGCTTTCTTT
>NA|TRBJ2-3|TRBV10-2|TRBD2
CASSEGLAGTSTDTQYF
TGCGCCAGCAGTGAGGGACTAGCGGGGACAAGCACAGATACGCAGTATTTT
>NA|TRBJ2-5|TRBV19|NA
CASSVHLAAQETQYF
TGTGCCAGTAGTGTTCATCTAGCCGCCCAAGAGACCCAGTACTTC
>many|TRBJ1-1|TRBV29-1|NA
CSVQTGEAFF
TGCAGCGTGCAGACAGGTGAAGCTTTCTTT
>many|TRBJ1-2|TRBV2|NA
CASSEARGGYTF
TGTGCCAGCAGTGAAGCGCGGGGAGGCTACACCTTC
>many|TRBJ2-7|TRBV5-1|NA
CASSPDRGSYEQYF
TGCGCCAGCAGCCCCGATCGGGGCTCCTACGAGCAGTACTTC
>many|TRBJ1-5|TRBV12-3/TRBV12-4|NA
CASKLEGANQPQHF
TGTGCCAGCAAACTTGAGGGTGCCAATCAGCCCCAGCATTTT
>many|TRBJ2-3|TRBV10-1|NA
CASSESKGGSSTDTQYF
TGCGCCAGCAGTGAGTCGAAAGGCGGATCTAGCACAGATACGCAGTATTTT
>few|TRBJ2-5|TRBV10-3|NA
CAIARVGETQYF
TGTGCCATCGCCAGGGTAGGCGAGACCCAGTACTTC
>NA|TRBJ1-4|TRBV5-1|TRBD1
CASSAGQSNEKLFF
TGCGCCAGCAGCGCGGGACAGAGTAATGAAAAACTGTTTTTT
>many|TRBJ1-1|TRBV2|NA
CASSQRVEVSEAFF
TGTGCCAGCAGCCAACGGGTTGAAGTCTCTGAAGCTTTCTTT
>many|TRBJ1-1|TRBV7-2|NA
CASSLDGAGTEAFF
TGTGCCAGCAGCTTAGACGGGGCGGGAACTGAAGCTTTCTTT
>NA|TRBJ2-3|TRBV24-1|NA
CATSDAFDDRPQYF
TGTGCCACCAGTGATGCCTTTGACGACAGACCGCAGTATTTT
>few|TRBJ2-7|TRBV4-1|TRBD2
CASSQDFSGGVDYEQYF
TGCGCCAGCAGCCAAGATTTTAGCGGGGGAGTGGACTACGAGCAGTACTTC
>many|TRBJ1-4|TRBV11-2|NA
CASSLAQGVPHSATNEKLFF
TGTGCCAGCAGCCTAGCCCAGGGCGTCCCCCATTCGGCAACTAATGAAAAACTGTTTTTT
>many|TRBJ2-3|TRBV7-9|TRBD1
CASSLFKTGSADTQYF
TGTGCCAGCAGCTTATTTAAGACAGGGTCTGCAGATACGCAGTATTTT
>few|TRBJ1-1|TRBV9|NA
CASSLQVLGTEAFF
TGTGCCAGCAGCCTACAGGTGCTGGGCACTGAAGCTTTCTTT
>NA|TRBJ2-5|TRBV2|TRBD1
CASRGTGQQETQYF
TGTGCCAGCAGGGGGACAGGGCAGCAAGAGACCCAGTACTTC
>few|TRBJ2-6|TRBV12-3/TRBV12-4|NA
CASSFFLGYLSSGANVLTF
TGTGCCAGCAGTTTCTTTCTAGGTTACCTGAGCTCTGGGGCCAACGTCCTGACTTTC
>many|TRBJ1-3|TRBV21-1|NA
CASSKVKGTSGNTIYF
TGTGCCAGCAGCAAAGTGAAGGGAACCTCTGGAAACACCATATATTTT
>medium-sized|TRBJ1-1|TRBV29-1|NA
CSVEDGGHAEAFF
TGCAGCGTTGAAGACGGTGGCCACGCTGAAGCTTTCTTT
>NA|TRBJ1-1|TRBV5-1|TRBD1
CASSPDRASGTEAFF
TGCGCCAGCAGCCCCGACAGGGCCTCGGGCACTGAAGCTTTCTTT
>few|TRBJ1-1|TRBV4-1|NA
CASSLLGGGRNTEAFF
TGCGCCAGCAGCCTCCTTGGGGGAGGGAGGAACACTGAAGCTTTCTTT
>NA|TRBJ2-7|TRBV7-9|NA
CASRPTGDFASPTYEQYF
TGTGCCAGCAGACCGACCGGGGACTTCGCCTCGCCAACCTACGAGCAGTACTTC
>few|TRBJ1-6|TRBV6-6|NA
CASSYSENSPLHF
TGTGCCAGCAGTTACTCCGAGAATTCACCCCTCCACTTT
>many|TRBJ1-2|TRBV7-9|TRBD1
CASSNFATGALYGYTF
TGTGCCAGCAGCAATTTCGCTACAGGGGCACTCTATGGCTACACCTTC
>many|TRBJ2-3|TRBV7-2|TRBD1
CASSFQSRGLGYDTQYF
TGTGCCAGCAGCTTCCAGAGCAGGGGGCTCGGGTACGATACGCAGTATTTT
>many|TRBJ2-7|TRBV5-1|TRBD1
CASSLQGLSSYEQYF
TGCGCCAGCAGCTTACAGGGGTTAAGCTCCTACGAGCAGTACTTC
>many|TRBJ2-5|TRBV5-1|NA
CASSLGQFGGTQYF
TGCGCCAGCAGCTTGGGTCAATTCGGGGGGACCCAGTACTTC
>many|TRBJ2-3|TRBV6-6|NA
CASSYTQSLATQYF
TGTGCCAGCAGTTACACTCAAAGCCTAGCTACGCAGTATTTT